Described below is a single TCR beta chain sequence and its context. How the authors handled the data: The assay estimated nucleated cells by amplifying reference gene primers. Method: immunoSEQ multiplex PCR; TCRdb's copy keeps in-frame clones and lacks some. The DNA gave D and trimming, while V, J and clone size come from that table. The sample has roughly 220,000 clones; approximately 85% are singletons. The data derive from a study of blood T cell repertoires in COVID-19. As for the study in general: From the United States, Italy and Spain came samples of acute and convalescent COVID-19. The cDNA or gDNA used as material had been derived from T cells, B-cell-depleted T cells, or PBMCs.

Germline V gene sequence: CDR1 SEHNR, CDR2 FQNEAQ (reference sequence). V was shortened by 6 bases and J by 0 bases, with 14 bases between the two germline ends. The CDR3 extends over 15 amino acids. Seattle patient enrollment occurred during active infection, with longitudinal follow-up thereafter. The J gene is TRBJ2-5, the V gene TRBV7-9, with D maybe TRBD1 (6 bases). Sequencing was done on a sample of peripheral blood. The source of this sequence is a woman over 75 with COVID-19, enrolled during active disease. The CDR3 loop reads CASSTPRGYQETQYF. CDR3 sequence (DNA): TGTGCCAGCAGTACCCCAAGGGGGTACCAAGAGACCCAGTACTTC.